This is a list of T cell receptor beta chains from one sample in a study of beta chain features in type 1 diabetes. Assay: immunoSEQ multiplex PCR; the TCRdb copy retains only in-frame clones and omits some. The sample has about 700,000 clones; roughly an eighth are singletons. Sample: naive CD4+ T cells from blood. The receptors here all came from a man younger than 30 with type 1 diabetes. CDR3s include the opening cysteine and the closing phenylalanine or tryptophan. The D gene is left open where the match is weak. Size values are once, few and many counts, or a class for expanded clones, and some rows have none.

abundance: few
v_gene: TRBV7-6
len: 13
d_gene: -
j_gene: TRBJ2-7
CDR3nt: TGTGCCAGCAGCACCAGGGGATCCTACGAGCAGTACTTC
CDR3aa: CASSTRGSYEQYF

abundance: few
v_gene: TRBV10-3
len: 14
d_gene: -
j_gene: TRBJ2-2
CDR3nt: TGTGCCATCAGTGATCTAGGGAACACCGGGGAGCTGTTTTTT
CDR3aa: CAISDLGNTGELFF

abundance: -
v_gene: TRBV18
len: 15
d_gene: -
j_gene: TRBJ1-5
CDR3nt: TGTGCCAGCTCACCCTTGGGCTCTAGCAATCAGCCCCAGCATTTT
CDR3aa: CASSPLGSSNQPQHF

abundance: few
v_gene: TRBV4-1
len: 16
d_gene: -
j_gene: TRBJ1-1
CDR3nt: TGCGCCAGCAGCCAGGGCCGCGGGCAGCAGAACACTGAAGCTTTCTTT
CDR3aa: CASSQGRGQQNTEAFF

abundance: few
v_gene: TRBV7-9
len: 12
d_gene: -
j_gene: TRBJ2-1
CDR3nt: TGTGCCAGCAGCGCCAGGGTGGATGAGCAGTTCTTC
CDR3aa: CASSARVDEQFF

abundance: -
v_gene: TRBV7-9
len: 12
d_gene: -
j_gene: TRBJ2-7
CDR3nt: TGTGCCAGCAGCTTAAGAGGATACGAGCAGTACTTC
CDR3aa: CASSLRGYEQYF

abundance: -
v_gene: TRBV14
len: 11
d_gene: -
j_gene: TRBJ2-7
CDR3nt: TGTGCCAGCAGCAACGTGGACGAGCAGTACTTC
CDR3aa: CASSNVDEQYF

abundance: few
v_gene: TRBV4-2
len: 15
d_gene: -
j_gene: TRBJ2-7
CDR3nt: TGTGCCAGCAGCCAAGATAATGGGGGGACCTACGAGCAGTACTTC
CDR3aa: CASSQDNGGTYEQYF

abundance: few
v_gene: TRBV27
len: 12
d_gene: -
j_gene: TRBJ1-1
CDR3nt: TGTGCCAGCAGACACGCGGGCACTGAAGCTTTCTTT
CDR3aa: CASRHAGTEAFF

abundance: few
v_gene: TRBV28
len: 13
d_gene: -
j_gene: TRBJ1-6
CDR3nt: TGTGCCAGCAGTTTATCCGCGAGTTCACCCCTCCACTTT
CDR3aa: CASSLSASSPLHF

abundance: -
v_gene: TRBV18
len: 15
d_gene: -
j_gene: TRBJ1-1
CDR3nt: TGTGCCAGCTCACCGTTCGGGACGGAAGACACTGAAGCTTTCTTT
CDR3aa: CASSPFGTEDTEAFF

abundance: -
v_gene: TRBV9
len: 15
d_gene: -
j_gene: TRBJ2-7
CDR3nt: TGTGCCAGCAGCGTAGGAGGGACCGCGACCTACGAGCAGTACTTC
CDR3aa: CASSVGGTATYEQYF

abundance: -
v_gene: TRBV5-6
len: 13
d_gene: TRBD1
j_gene: TRBJ1-2
CDR3nt: TGTGCCAGCAGCTGGGACAGGGACGGCGGCTACACCTTC
CDR3aa: CASSWDRDGGYTF

abundance: -
v_gene: TRBV2
len: 14
d_gene: TRBD1
j_gene: TRBJ1-1
CDR3nt: TGTGCCAGCAACCAGGACAGGGGGCGAACTGAAGCTTTCTTT
CDR3aa: CASNQDRGRTEAFF

abundance: -
v_gene: TRBV19
len: 13
d_gene: -
j_gene: TRBJ2-2
CDR3nt: TGTGCCAGTAGTATGCCCGGGTCCGGGGAGCTGTTTTTT
CDR3aa: CASSMPGSGELFF

abundance: -
v_gene: TRBV7-9
len: 15
d_gene: -
j_gene: TRBJ2-1
CDR3nt: TGTGCCAGCAGCTTAGAGGGACCGCCTCGGTATGAGCAGTTCTTC
CDR3aa: CASSLEGPPRYEQFF

abundance: -
v_gene: TRBV7-9
len: 14
d_gene: -
j_gene: TRBJ2-1
CDR3nt: TGTGCCAGCGACACTATCGGGACTCTCGGGGAGCAGTTCTTC
CDR3aa: CASDTIGTLGEQFF

abundance: few
v_gene: TRBV4-1
len: 15
d_gene: -
j_gene: TRBJ1-3
CDR3nt: TGCGCCAGCAGCCAGTTAACCTTCTCTGGAAACACCATATATTTT
CDR3aa: CASSQLTFSGNTIYF

abundance: few
v_gene: TRBV7-9
len: 13
d_gene: TRBD1
j_gene: TRBJ1-1
CDR3nt: TGTGCCAGCAGCTTCCAGGGGGGAACTGAAGCTTTCTTT
CDR3aa: CASSFQGGTEAFF

abundance: few
v_gene: TRBV10-3
len: 15
d_gene: -
j_gene: TRBJ2-3
CDR3nt: TGTGCCATCAGTGAGTCGTCTAGCGGCACAGATACGCAGTATTTT
CDR3aa: CAISESSSGTDTQYF

abundance: few
v_gene: TRBV4-1
len: 14
d_gene: -
j_gene: TRBJ1-1
CDR3nt: TGCGCCAGCAGCCAAGATCCGGGGAACACTGAAGCTTTCTTT
CDR3aa: CASSQDPGNTEAFF

abundance: few
v_gene: TRBV5-6
len: 14
d_gene: -
j_gene: TRBJ1-5
CDR3nt: TGTGCCAGCAGCTTGGAGGGGGGGAATCAGCCCCAGCATTTT
CDR3aa: CASSLEGGNQPQHF